This T cell receptor beta chain comes out of a study of cytomegalovirus exposure and HLA in healthy donors. This CDR3 contains 16 residues. Trimming at V came to 4 bases and at J to 4 bases, leaving 12 bases not matched to a gene. Germline V gene sequence: CDR1 SGDLS, CDR2 YYNGEE. Sequencing was performed with immunoSEQ multiplex PCR; in TCRdb, only in-frame clones are kept and a portion is missing. This table has 130,000 or so clones, approximately 89% appearing once. The chain joins TRBV9 to TRBJ2-5; TRBD1 agrees at 8 bases. This TCR was sampled from a man aged 30-40 years in good health and CMV-seronegative. Sequencing was done on a sample of PBMCs. CDR3 coding DNA: TGTGCCAGCAGCTTTTTGGACCCAGGGGGCGGAGAGACCCAGTACTTC. Amino acids: CASSFLDPGGGETQYF.